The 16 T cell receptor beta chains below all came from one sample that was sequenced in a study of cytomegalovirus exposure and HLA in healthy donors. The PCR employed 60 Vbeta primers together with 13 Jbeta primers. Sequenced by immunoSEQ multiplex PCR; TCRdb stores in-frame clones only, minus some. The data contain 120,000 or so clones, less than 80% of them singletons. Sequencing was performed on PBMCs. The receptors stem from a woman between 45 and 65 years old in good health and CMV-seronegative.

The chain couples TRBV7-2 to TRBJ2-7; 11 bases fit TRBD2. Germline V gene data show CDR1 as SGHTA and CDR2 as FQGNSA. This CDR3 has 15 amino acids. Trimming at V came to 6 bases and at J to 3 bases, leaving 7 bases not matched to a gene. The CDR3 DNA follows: TGTGCCAGCAGGCCACTAGCGGGGGACCTCTACGAGCAGTACTTC. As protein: CASRPLAGDLYEQYF. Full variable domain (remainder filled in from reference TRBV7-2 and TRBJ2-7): GAGVSQSPSNKVTEKGKDVELRCDPISGHTALYWYRQSLGQGLEFLIYFQGNSAPDKSGLPSDRFSAERTGGSVSTLTIQRTQQEDSAVYLCASRPLAGDLYEQYFGPGTRLTVT.

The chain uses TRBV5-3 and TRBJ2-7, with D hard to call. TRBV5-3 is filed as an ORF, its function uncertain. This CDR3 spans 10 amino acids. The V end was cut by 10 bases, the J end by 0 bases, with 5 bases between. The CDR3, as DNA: TGTGCCGGCCACTCCTACGAGCAGTACTTC. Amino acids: CAGHSYEQYF.

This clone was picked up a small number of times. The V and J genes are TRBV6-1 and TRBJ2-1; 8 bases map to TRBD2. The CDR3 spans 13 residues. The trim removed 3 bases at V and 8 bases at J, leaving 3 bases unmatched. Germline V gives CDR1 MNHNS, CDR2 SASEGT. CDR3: CASSEERGHEQFF. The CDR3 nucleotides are TGTGCCAGCAGTGAGGAGCGGGGGCATGAGCAGTTCTTC.

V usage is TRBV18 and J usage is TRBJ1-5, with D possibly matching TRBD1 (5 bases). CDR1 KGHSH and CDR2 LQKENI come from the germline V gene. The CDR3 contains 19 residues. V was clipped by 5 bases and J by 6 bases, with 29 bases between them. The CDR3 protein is CASSEIPPRAAGGGQPQHF. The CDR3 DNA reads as TGTGCCAGCTCAGAGATCCCCCCTCGGGCCGCCGGGGGAGGTCAGCCCCAGCATTTT.

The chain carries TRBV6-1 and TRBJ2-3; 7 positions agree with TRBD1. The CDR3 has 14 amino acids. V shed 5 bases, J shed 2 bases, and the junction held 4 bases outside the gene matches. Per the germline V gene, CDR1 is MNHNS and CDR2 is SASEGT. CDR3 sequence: CASSTTGPTDTQYF. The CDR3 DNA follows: TGTGCCAGCAGTACGACAGGGCCCACAGATACGCAGTATTTT.

The CDR3: CSASEGREAFF. In DNA form, the CDR3 reads TGCAGTGCCTCGGAAGGCAGGGAAGCTTTCTTT. V usage is TRBV20-1 and J usage is TRBJ1-1; D gene uncertain. Germline lookup yields CDR1 DFQATT and CDR2 SNEGSKA (reference sequence). The CDR3 runs to 11 residues. The V end lost 6 bases, the J end lost 8 bases, and 13 bases lay between the germline ends.

CDR3 sequence: CASNPAGQETQYF. CDR3 DNA: TGTGCCAGCAACCCGGCAGGTCAAGAGACCCAGTACTTC. The gene calls are TRBV6-5 and TRBJ2-5, with D hard to call. CDR3 length equals 13 residues. The V gene's germline CDR1 is MNHEY and CDR2 SVGAGI. V lost 7 bases and J 2 bases, leaving 11 bases between the germline ends.

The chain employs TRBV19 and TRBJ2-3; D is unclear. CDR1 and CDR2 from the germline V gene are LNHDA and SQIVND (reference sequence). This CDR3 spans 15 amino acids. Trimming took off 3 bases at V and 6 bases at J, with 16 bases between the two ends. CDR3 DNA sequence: TGTGCCAGTAGTATTGAGGTCCGGATAAGGGATACGCAGTATTTT. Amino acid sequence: CASSIEVRIRDTQYF.

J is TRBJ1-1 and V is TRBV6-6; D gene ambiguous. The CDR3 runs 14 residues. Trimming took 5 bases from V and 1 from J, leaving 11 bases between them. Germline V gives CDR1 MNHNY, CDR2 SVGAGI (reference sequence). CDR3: CASSPLRGNTEAFF. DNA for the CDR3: TGTGCCAGCAGTCCCCTCCGGGGGAACACTGAAGCTTTCTTT.

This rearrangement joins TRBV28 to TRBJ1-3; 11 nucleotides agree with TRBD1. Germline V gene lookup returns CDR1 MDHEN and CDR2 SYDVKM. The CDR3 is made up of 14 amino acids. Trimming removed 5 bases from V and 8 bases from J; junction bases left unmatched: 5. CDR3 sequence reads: CASSRTGGAYTIYF. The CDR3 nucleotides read TGTGCCAGCAGTCGGACAGGGGGCGCGTACACCATATATTTT.

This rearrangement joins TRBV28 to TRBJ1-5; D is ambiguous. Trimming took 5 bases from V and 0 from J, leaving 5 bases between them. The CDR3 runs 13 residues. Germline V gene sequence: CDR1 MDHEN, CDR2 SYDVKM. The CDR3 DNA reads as TGTGCCAGCAGTGCGATTAGCAATCAGCCCCAGCATTTT. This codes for CASSAISNQPQHF.

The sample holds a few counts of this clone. CDR3 coding DNA: TGTGCCAGCCTAGACTACACTGAAGCTTTCTTT. This encodes CASLDYTEAFF. The chain recombines TRBV5-8 with TRBJ1-1; no clear D. In germline, CDR1 is SGHTS, CDR2 YDEGEE. CDR3 size: 11 residues. V gave up 7 bases and J gave up 3 bases, with 7 bases separating them. Based on the CDR3 plus reference TRBV5-8 and TRBJ1-1, the full variable domain is EAGVTQSPTHLIKTRGQQATLRCSPISGHTSVYWYQQALGLGLQFLLWYDEGEERNRGNFPPRFSGRQFPNYSSELNVNALELEDSALYLCASLDYTEAFFGQGTRLTVV.

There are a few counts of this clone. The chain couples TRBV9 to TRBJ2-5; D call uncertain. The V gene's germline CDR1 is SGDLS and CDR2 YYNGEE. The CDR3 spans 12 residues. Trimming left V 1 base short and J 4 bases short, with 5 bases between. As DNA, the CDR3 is TGTGCCAGCAGCGTAACCGGAGAGACCCAGTACTTC. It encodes CASSVTGETQYF.

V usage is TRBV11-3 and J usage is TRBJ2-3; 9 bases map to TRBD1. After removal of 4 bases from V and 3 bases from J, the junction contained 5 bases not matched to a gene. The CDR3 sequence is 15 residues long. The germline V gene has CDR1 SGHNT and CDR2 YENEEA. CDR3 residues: CASSSDRGLTDTQYF. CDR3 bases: TGTGCCAGCAGCTCGGACAGGGGACTTACAGATACGCAGTATTTT. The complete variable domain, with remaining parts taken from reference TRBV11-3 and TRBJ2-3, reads EAGVVQSPRYKIIEKKQPVAFWCNPISGHNTLYWYLQNLGQGPELLIRYENEEAVDDSQLPKDRFSAERLKGVDSTLKIQPAELGDSAVYLCASSSDRGLTDTQYFGPGTRLTVL.

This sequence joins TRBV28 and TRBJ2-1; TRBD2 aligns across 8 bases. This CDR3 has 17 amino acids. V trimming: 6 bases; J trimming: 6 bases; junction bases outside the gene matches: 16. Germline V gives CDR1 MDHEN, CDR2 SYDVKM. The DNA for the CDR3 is TGTGCCAGCAGACCCGCCCGAGGGGCGGGAGGTGTCAATGAGCAGTTCTTC. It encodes CASRPARGAGGVNEQFF.

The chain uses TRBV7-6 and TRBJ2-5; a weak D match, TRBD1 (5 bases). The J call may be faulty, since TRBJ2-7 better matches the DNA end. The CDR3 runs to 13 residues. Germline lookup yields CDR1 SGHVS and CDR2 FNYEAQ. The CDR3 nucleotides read TGTGCCAGCAGCGCCGTGCAGGGTTACGAGCAGTACTTC. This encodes CASSAVQGYEQYF.